Sequencing of this T cell receptor beta chain was carried out in a study of T cells after yellow fever vaccination. Study-wide background: Each low-cell-number fraction was prepared by means of SMART-Seq v4 Ultra Low Input. Broader study findings: The study re-detected most primary-vaccination clones after the booster (roughly 95% CD4, 88% CD8).

With respect to this clonotype: The target antigen is unknown.

Researchers made TCR cDNA using 5'RACE template switching, and this step added a universal primer site and UMIs. TCRdb re-analysed the 5' RACE reads in MiXCR, keeping a single row per CDR3 protein. In the table there are 620,000 or so distinct CDR3 sequences, 12% of which are singletons. V shed 11 bases and J 0 bases; nucleotides not matched to a gene: 20. CDR3 length: 18 residues. V gene TRBV12-3 or TRBV12-4 combines with J gene TRBJ1-1, with TRBD1 matching over 8 bases. The source was PBMCs, collected on the day of the yellow fever booster vaccination. The clonotype was recovered from a man aged 30 to 39 who received the YFV17D yellow fever vaccine. The CDR3 loop is CAFCLSPRTGPLNTEAFF. The CDR3 bases are TGTGCCTTCTGTTTAAGTCCCCGGACAGGGCCATTGAACACTGAAGCTTTCTTT.